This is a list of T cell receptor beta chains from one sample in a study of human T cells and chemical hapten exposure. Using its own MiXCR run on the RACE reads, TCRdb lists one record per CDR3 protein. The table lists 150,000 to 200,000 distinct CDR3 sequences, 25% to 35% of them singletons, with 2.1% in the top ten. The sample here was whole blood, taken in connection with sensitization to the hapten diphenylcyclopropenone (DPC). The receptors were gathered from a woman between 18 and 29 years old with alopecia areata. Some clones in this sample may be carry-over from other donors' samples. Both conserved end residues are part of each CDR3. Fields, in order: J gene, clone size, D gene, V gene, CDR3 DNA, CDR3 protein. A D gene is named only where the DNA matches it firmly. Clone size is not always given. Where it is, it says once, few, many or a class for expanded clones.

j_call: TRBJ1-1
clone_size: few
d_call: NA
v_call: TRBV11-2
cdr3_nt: TGTGCCAGCAGCAGACCGGGACGGAGAGACACTGAAGCTTTCTTT
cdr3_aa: CASSRPGRRDTEAFF

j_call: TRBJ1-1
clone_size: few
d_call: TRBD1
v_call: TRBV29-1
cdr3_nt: TGCAGCGTTTCACGCGGGACAGCGAACACTGAAGCTTTCTTT
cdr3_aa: CSVSRGTANTEAFF

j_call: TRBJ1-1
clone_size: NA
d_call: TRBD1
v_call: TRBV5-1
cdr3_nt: TGCGCCAGCTCGACCGGGACAGTCTCTGAAGCTTTCTTT
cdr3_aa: CASSTGTVSEAFF

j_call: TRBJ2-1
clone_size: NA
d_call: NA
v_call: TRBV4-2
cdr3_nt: TGTGCCAGCAGCCAAGTGAGGGGGGGCGTGTATGAGCAGTTCTTC
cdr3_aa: CASSQVRGGVYEQFF

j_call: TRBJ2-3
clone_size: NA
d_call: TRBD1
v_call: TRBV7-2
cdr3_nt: TGTGCCAGCAGCTTTGTTTTATTAGGGACAGGAGATACAGATACGCAGTATTTT
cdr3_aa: CASSFVLLGTGDTDTQYF

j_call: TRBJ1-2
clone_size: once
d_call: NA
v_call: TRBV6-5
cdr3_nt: TGTGCCAGCAGAGGAACAGGGAGTTCCTATGGCTACACCTTC
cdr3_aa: CASRGTGSSYGYTF

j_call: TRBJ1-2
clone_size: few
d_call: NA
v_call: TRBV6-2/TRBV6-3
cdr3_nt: TGTGCCAGCAGTGTCGGGGCCTATGGCTACACCTTC
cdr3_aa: CASSVGAYGYTF

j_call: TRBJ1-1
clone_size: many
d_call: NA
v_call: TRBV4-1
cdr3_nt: TGCGCCAGCAGCGTTCAGGGTATAGGAGGGACTGAAGCTTTCTTT
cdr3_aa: CASSVQGIGGTEAFF

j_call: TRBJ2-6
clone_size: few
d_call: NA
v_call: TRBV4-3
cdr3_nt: TGCGCCAGCAGCCAAGATCGGCGGAGCAGCTCTGGGGCCAACGTCCTGACTTTC
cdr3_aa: CASSQDRRSSSGANVLTF

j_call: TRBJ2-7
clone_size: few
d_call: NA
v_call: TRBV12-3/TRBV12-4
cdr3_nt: TGTGCCAGCAGTTTAGGCGAGGGGTCCTACGAGCAGTACTTC
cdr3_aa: CASSLGEGSYEQYF

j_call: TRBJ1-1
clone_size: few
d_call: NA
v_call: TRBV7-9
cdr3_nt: TGTGCCAGCAGCTTTTCCCCTGAAGCTTTCTTT
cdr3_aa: CASSFSPEAFF

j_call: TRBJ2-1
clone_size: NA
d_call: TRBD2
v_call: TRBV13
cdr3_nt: TGTGCCACCATAAAAGGACTAGCCGAATACAATGAGCAGTTCTTC
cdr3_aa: CATIKGLAEYNEQFF

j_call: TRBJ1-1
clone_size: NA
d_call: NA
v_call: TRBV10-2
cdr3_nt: TGCGCCAGCAGTGAGCGGGGGGTCCTCCGGAACACTGAAGCTTTCTTT
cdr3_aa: CASSERGVLRNTEAFF

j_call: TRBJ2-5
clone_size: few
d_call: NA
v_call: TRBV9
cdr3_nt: TGTGCCAGCAGCGTAGCGGGGGTGGCGGAGACCCAGTACTTC
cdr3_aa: CASSVAGVAETQYF

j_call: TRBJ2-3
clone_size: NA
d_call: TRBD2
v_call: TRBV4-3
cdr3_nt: TGCGCCAGCAGCCAAGATTTGGGCGGGGGGGCCGCAGATACGCAGTATTTT
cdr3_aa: CASSQDLGGGAADTQYF